This TCR beta chain is drawn from a study of blood T cells in healthy people across ages. This clonotype was observed a few times. Sample-barcoded 5' priming and a J-beta primer mix drove a second PCR of about 7 to 12 cycles. MiXCR, run by TCRdb on the 5' RACE reads, gives a single entry per CDR3 protein. The sample records around 1.5 million distinct CDR3 sequences, about 35% being singletons. Per-sample yields of isolated PBMCs were at least 6 million. Germline lookup yields CDR1 SGDLS and CDR2 YYNGEE. V was clipped by 3 bases and J by 2 bases, with 18 bases between them. This CDR3 region has 16 residues.

The chain combines TRBV9 with TRBJ2-7; D may be TRBD2 (6 bases). Specimen: blood. The receptor comes from a woman between 25 and 40 years old in good health. The CDR3 region is CASSAPLEGGTYEQYF. The CDR3 nucleotides read TGTGCCAGCAGCGCCCCCTTGGAGGGAGGAACCTACGAGCAGTACTTC.